Listed here are 6 T cell receptor beta chains from one sample, sequenced in a study of type 1 regulatory T cells. Each CDR3 protein gets one entry after TCRdb re-called the reads with MiXCR. The profile shows over 90,000 distinct CDR3 sequences, roughly 30% of them singletons. The sample consisted of CD4+ T cells, either the whole sample or a sorted fraction (not recorded which). All receptors come from a human donor in good health.

This clonotype was counted only a few times. This chain uses TRBV15 with TRBJ1-2; D may be TRBD1 (5 bases). The V gene's germline CDR1 is LNHNV and CDR2 YYDKDF (reference sequence). Trimming removed 0 bases from V and 4 bases from J, with 12 bases in between. This CDR3 region has 15 residues. The CDR3 nucleotides read TGTGCCACCAGCAGAGATCTTGGGGCCGGCTATGGCTACACCTTC. This encodes CATSRDLGAGYGYTF.

This clonotype has just a few counts. V gene TRBV6-6 combines with J gene TRBJ1-3, with TRBD1 matching over 10 bases. Trimming removed 0 bases from V and 2 bases from J; junction bases left unmatched: 4. CDR1 MNHNY and CDR2 SVGAGI come from the germline V gene (reference sequence). The CDR3 consists of 17 residues. CDR3 in amino acids: CASSYSRDRGAGNTIYF. The CDR3 DNA reads TGTGCCAGCAGTTACTCGAGGGACAGGGGCGCTGGAAACACCATATATTTT.

This clonotype was detected a few times. The chain uses TRBV9 and TRBJ2-7; a possible D gene is TRBD1 (6 bases). The CDR3 is made up of 16 amino acids. Germline V gene data show CDR1 as SGDLS and CDR2 as YYNGEE. V lost 4 bases and J lost 5, with 22 bases in between. CDR3 in DNA: TGTGCCAGCAGCAGTAGGGCAGGGCATGCAGGGGACGAGCAGTACTTC. Translating it yields CASSSRAGHAGDEQYF.

For this clonotype: The conserved closing phenylalanine or tryptophan is absent in this CDR3, likely reflecting a read error. The chain is built from TRBV5-1 and TRBJ2-1, with 11 bases identical to TRBD1. The CDR3 loop spans 16 amino acids. J was trimmed by 5 bases and V by 4 bases; bases with no gene match: 8. The germline V gene has CDR1 SGHRS and CDR2 YFSETQ. The CDR3 sequence: CASSLGQGAMNNEQFS. The CDR3 nucleotides read TGCGCCAGCAGCCTCGGACAGGGGGCGATGAACAATGAGCAGTTCTCC.

The chain links TRBV29-1 to TRBJ1-2, with D tentatively TRBD1 (5 bases). V shed 5 bases and J shed 4 bases, with 14 bases lying between them. The CDR3 length is 13 residues. Germline V lookup: CDR1 SQVTM, CDR2 ANQGSEA. In nucleotides, the CDR3 is TGCAGCGTTAATACCGGGGCTCCCTATGGCTACACCTTC. Translation: CSVNTGAPYGYTF.

This clonotype came up once. The chain links TRBV2 to TRBJ2-5; 7 positions match TRBD1. Germline CDR1 and CDR2: SNHLY and FYNNEI. The CDR3 is 13 residues long. V lost 8 bases and J lost 1; bases outside the gene matches: 4. Here the CDR3 DNA reads TGTGCCAGCTATAGGGACAGCCAAGAGACCCAGTACTTC. Translation: CASYRDSQETQYF.